These 16 T cell receptor beta chains were sequenced from one sample in a study of beta chain features in type 1 diabetes. Sequencing targeted expressed TCRB transcripts, as all isolated RNA had been reverse transcribed. Assay: immunoSEQ multiplex PCR; the TCRdb copy retains only in-frame clones and omits some. The sample includes roughly 450,000 clones, around 10% seen only once; the top ten take around 0.05%. The sample consisted of naive CD4+ T cells from blood. The receptors come from a young woman in good health.

This clone was seen only a few times. V usage is TRBV5-1 and J usage is TRBJ2-1, with unresolved D. The length of the CDR3 is 15 residues. Trimming pared 0 bases from V and 2 bases from J, leaving 9 bases between. Germline CDR1 and CDR2: SGHRS and YFSETQ. CDR3 amino acids: CASSLVGNPYNEQFF. In DNA, the CDR3 is TGCGCCAGCAGCTTGGTAGGGAATCCCTACAATGAGCAGTTCTTC.

This clone was picked up a small number of times. CDR3 in amino acids: CASSLSRDAIQYF. The CDR3 nucleotides are TGTGCCAGCAGCTTGTCGAGAGATGCCATTCAGTACTTC. The chain joins TRBV7-2 to TRBJ2-4; D not resolved. The V gene lost 3 bases and the J gene lost 9 bases, with 12 bases spanning the gap. Germline CDR1 is SGHTA and CDR2 is FQGNSA. This CDR3 is 13 amino acids long.

The chain combines TRBV7-2 with TRBJ1-4, with TRBD1 as a possible D gene (5 bases). The CDR3 runs 15 residues. Germline V lookup: CDR1 SGHTA, CDR2 FQGNSA. Deletions cut 4 bases from V and 2 bases from J, with 11 bases between. CDR3 sequence: CASSSRGGTNEKLFF. The CDR3 DNA is TGTGCCAGCAGCTCCCGCGGGGGGACTAATGAAAAACTGTTTTTT.

The V call is TRBV13, the J call TRBJ2-7, with TRBD2 matching over 16 bases. Trimming at V came to 5 bases and at J to 4 bases, leaving 14 bases not matched to a gene. From germline, CDR1 is PRHDT and CDR2 FYEKMQ (reference sequence). The CDR3 sequence is 19 residues long. The CDR3 DNA follows: TGTGCCAGCAGCCCTCCGGGACTAGCGGGAGGGCCGGTCGAGTACGAGCAGTACTTC. This codes for CASSPPGLAGGPVEYEQYF.

The chain joins TRBV9 to TRBJ1-4, with 7 bases identical to TRBD1. This CDR3 contains 18 residues. Germline values: CDR1 SGDLS, CDR2 YYNGEE. Unmatched junction bases numbered 15, after V lost 0 bases and J lost 7 bases. The CDR3: CASSVEAARGGRSEKLFF. CDR3 bases: TGTGCCAGCAGCGTAGAGGCGGCGAGAGGGGGCAGGAGTGAAAAACTGTTTTTT.

This clone was observed a handful of times. J is TRBJ2-2 and V is TRBV28, with no clear D. Germline assignment: CDR1 MDHEN and CDR2 SYDVKM. V gave up 11 bases and J gave up 4 bases, with 8 bases separating them. This CDR3 is built from 11 residues. The DNA for the CDR3 is TGTGCCGGGTGCGGCACCGGGGAGCTGTTTTTT. It translates to CAGCGTGELFF.

This chain connects TRBV20-1 to TRBJ2-1, with D possibly TRBD2 on 5 matching bases. Germline V gene data show CDR1 as DFQATT and CDR2 as SNEGSKA (reference sequence). Trimming took off 6 bases at V and 10 bases at J, with 13 bases between the two ends. The CDR3 runs 11 residues. The chain's CDR3 is CSAIRGAEQFF. CDR3 nucleotide sequence: TGCAGTGCAATACGGGGAGCGGAGCAGTTCTTC.

This clone has more than one count but fewer than ten. This chain links TRBV7-2 with TRBJ2-3, with unresolved D. In germline, CDR1 is SGHTA, CDR2 FQGNSA. CDR3 length: 12 residues. V gave up 3 bases and J gave up 8 bases, with 9 bases separating them. The CDR3 region has the DNA TGTGCCAGCAGCTTGGAACCACGTACGCAGTATTTT. Protein product: CASSLEPRTQYF.

This clone occurred a few times. The V and J genes are TRBV25-1 and TRBJ2-1, with a tentative D call TRBD1 (5 bases). The CDR3 has 14 residues. V gave up 4 bases and J gave up 3 bases, with 10 bases separating them. Germline CDR1 reads MGHDK; CDR2 reads SYGVNS. CDR3 nucleotides: TGTGCCAGCAGTGTAGGACACCTCTACAATGAGCAGTTCTTC. Translating gives CASSVGHLYNEQFF.

The rearrangement uses TRBV15 and TRBJ1-2; D may be TRBD1 (5 bases). The CDR3 is 12 residues long. Germline V gene sequence: CDR1 LNHNV, CDR2 YYDKDF (reference sequence). V was cut by 5 bases and J by 4 bases, with 8 bases left in between. For the CDR3, the DNA is TGTGCCACCAGCCGCAGGGCCTATGGCTACACCTTC. Residues: CATSRRAYGYTF.

This rearrangement joins TRBV5-1 to TRBJ2-2; possibly TRBD1 for D (7 bases). The CDR3 is 15 residues long. Germline CDR1 is SGHRS and CDR2 is YFSETQ. With 4 bases removed from V and 1 base from J, the gap between germline ends came to 11 bases. Here the CDR3 reads CASSRGTVNTGELFF. The CDR3 region has the DNA TGCGCCAGCAGCCGGGGGACAGTGAACACCGGGGAGCTGTTTTTT.

This rearrangement joins TRBV18 to TRBJ2-5; 7 bases match TRBD2. CDR3 length: 16 amino acids. From germline, CDR1 is KGHSH and CDR2 LQKENI. Germline trimming cut 3 bases from V and 0 bases from J; bases unmatched to any gene: 7. For the CDR3, the DNA is TGTGCCAGCTCACCCCTGGCCGGGGGGTACCAAGAGACCCAGTACTTC. Residues: CASSPLAGGYQETQYF.

This rearrangement joins TRBV19 to TRBJ2-2; D could derive from TRBD1 or TRBD2 (5 bases each). Germline V gene data show CDR1 as LNHDA and CDR2 as SQIVND (reference sequence). CDR3 length equals 14 residues. V lost 11 bases and J 3 bases, leaving 16 bases between the germline ends. DNA for the CDR3: TGTGCCTCCCGGGACCCGAGGGACACCGGGGAGCTGTTTTTT. Protein: CASRDPRDTGELFF.

This clone came up a few times. Its ends do not fully match the called genes, so a read error is possible. V and J are TRBV7-2 and TRBJ1-1; D perhaps matches TRBD1 (5 bases). The CDR3 has 13 amino acids. Per germline, CDR1 SGHTA and CDR2 FQGNSA. The CDR3 DNA reads TGTGCCAGCAACGACAGAGGAGGTCTTCAGCAGCTCTTT. Translation gives CASNDRGGLQQLF.

The genes are TRBV27 and TRBJ1-2; D is perhaps TRBD1 (5 bases). Trimming cost V 0 bases and J 8 bases, with 16 bases left between them. The CDR3 runs 15 residues. Germline V gene sequence: CDR1 MNHEY, CDR2 SMNVEV (reference sequence). Written as DNA, the CDR3 is TGTGCCAGCAGTTTATCCTCGCGGGCAGGGCGAGGCTACACCTTC. It is translated as CASSLSSRAGRGYTF.

CDR3 residues: CASSPRGSTEAFF. The CDR3 nucleotides read TGTGCCAGCTCACCACGCGGAAGCACTGAAGCTTTCTTT. This sequence joins TRBV18 and TRBJ1-1; D is undetermined. V was pared by 1 base and J by 4 bases, with 7 bases between. The CDR3 has 13 amino acids. Germline V gene sequence: CDR1 KGHSH, CDR2 LQKENI.